This note documents a single T cell receptor beta chain sequence. This sample is part of a study of T cell changes during pregnancy in multiple sclerosis. Clones were read by immunoSEQ multiplex PCR, and TCRdb kept only the in-frame ones, dropping some. The sample lists around 100,000 clones; 90% were seen once. Trimming removed 3 bases from V and 0 bases from J, with 9 bases in between. The CDR3 spans 15 residues. CDR1 and CDR2 from the germline V gene are LNHDA and SQIVND (reference sequence). The receptor's source is a female donor in good health, enrolled as a control in a pregnancy study. The chain combines TRBV19 with TRBJ1-5; TRBD1 is a possible D gene (6 bases). The sample was peripheral blood, taken in the second trimester of pregnancy. In nucleotides, the CDR3 is TGTGCCAGTAGTATGGGGGCCCATAGCAATCAGCCCCAGCATTTT. Amino acid sequence: CASSMGAHSNQPQHF. The complete variable domain, with remaining parts taken from reference TRBV19 and TRBJ1-5, reads DGGITQSPKYLFRKEGQNVTLSCEQNLNHDAMYWYRQDPGQGLRLIYYSQIVNDFQKGDIAEGYSVSREKKESFPLTVTSAQKNPTAFYLCASSMGAHSNQPQHFGDGTRLSIL.